This T cell receptor (beta chain) is from a study of CD8+CD57+ T cells in acquired aplastic anemia. Genomic DNA acted as the template from which TCR beta VDJ combination and CDR3 sequence profiling were carried out. TCRdb re-called the reads through MiXCR, storing one row per CDR3 protein. Of hundreds of thousands of distinct CDR3 sequences in the sample, roughly half were seen once. V was shortened by 6 bases and J by 8 bases, with 16 bases between the two germline ends. Germline V gene sequence: CDR1 MNHNS, CDR2 SASEGT. The CDR3 contains 14 residues. The TCR comes from a human donor with severe aplastic anemia or a healthy control (not recorded which). This rearrangement joins TRBV6-1 to TRBJ1-4; D call uncertain. The sample taken for sequencing was sorted CD4+, CD8+, or CD8+CD57+ T cells (not recorded which) from PBMCs. The DNA for the CDR3 is TGTGCCAGCAGCCATCCGGAGGGCGAAGAAAAACTGTTTTTT. This codes for CASSHPEGEEKLFF.